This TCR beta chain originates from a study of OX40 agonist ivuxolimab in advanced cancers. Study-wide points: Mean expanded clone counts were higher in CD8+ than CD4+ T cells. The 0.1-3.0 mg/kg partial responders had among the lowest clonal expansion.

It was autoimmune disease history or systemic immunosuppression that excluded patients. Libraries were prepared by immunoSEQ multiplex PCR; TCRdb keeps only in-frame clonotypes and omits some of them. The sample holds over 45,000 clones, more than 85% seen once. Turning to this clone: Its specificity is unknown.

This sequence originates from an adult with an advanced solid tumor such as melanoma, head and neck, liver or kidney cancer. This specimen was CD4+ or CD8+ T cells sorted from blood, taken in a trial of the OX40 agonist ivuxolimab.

CDR3 nucleotides: TGTGCCAGCAAAACCTACAATGAGCAGTTCTTC. Translating gives CASKTYNEQFF. The rearrangement uses TRBV28 and TRBJ2-1; no reliable D call. The CDR3 extends over 11 amino acids. Germline V gives CDR1 MDHEN, CDR2 SYDVKM. The V end was cut by 7 bases, the J end by 2 bases, with 3 bases between.